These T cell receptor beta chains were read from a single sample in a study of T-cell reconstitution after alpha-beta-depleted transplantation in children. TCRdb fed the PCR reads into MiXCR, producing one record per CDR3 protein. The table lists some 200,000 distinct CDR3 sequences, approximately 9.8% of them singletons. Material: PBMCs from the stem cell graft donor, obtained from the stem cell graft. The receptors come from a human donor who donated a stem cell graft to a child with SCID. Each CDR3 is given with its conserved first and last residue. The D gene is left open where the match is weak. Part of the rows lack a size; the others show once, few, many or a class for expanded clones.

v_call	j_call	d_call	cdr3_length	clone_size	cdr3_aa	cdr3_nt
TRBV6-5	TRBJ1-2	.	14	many	CASSYSNQGGGYTF	TGTGCCAGCAGTTACTCCAACCAGGGTGGTGGCTACACCTTC
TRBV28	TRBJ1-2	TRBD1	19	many	CASSPRPDRSGGLLYGYTF	TGTGCCAGCAGTCCCCGCCCGGACAGGTCCGGGGGGCTCCTCTATGGCTACACCTTC
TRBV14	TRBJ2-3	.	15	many	CASSQKLGQLDTQYF	TGTGCCAGCAGCCAAAAACTAGGTCAATTAGATACGCAGTATTTT
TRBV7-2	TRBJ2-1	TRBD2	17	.	CASSSGLAGGLYNERFF	TGTGCCAGCAGCTCAGGACTAGCGGGGGGGCTTTACAATGAGCGGTTCTTC
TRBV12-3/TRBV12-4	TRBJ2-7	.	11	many	CASSFNGEQYF	TGTGCCAGCAGTTTTAACGGCGAGCAGTACTTC
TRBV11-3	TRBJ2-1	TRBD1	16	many	CASSLGTGALPNEQFF	TGTGCCAGCAGCTTAGGGACAGGGGCACTACCCAATGAGCAGTTCTTC
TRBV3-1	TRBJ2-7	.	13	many	CASSQGNRHEQYF	TGTGCCAGCAGCCAAGGGAACAGGCACGAGCAGTACTTC
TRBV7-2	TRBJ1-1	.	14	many	CASSTDGAYTEAFF	TGTGCCAGCAGCACCGACGGGGCGTACACTGAAGCTTTCTTT
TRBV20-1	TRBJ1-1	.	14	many	CSARVGGSHTEAFF	TGCAGTGCTAGAGTGGGAGGGAGTCACACTGAAGCTTTCTTT
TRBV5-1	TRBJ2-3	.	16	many	CASSLSQGGGTDTQYF	TGCGCCAGCAGCTTGAGCCAGGGAGGTGGCACAGATACGCAGTATTTT
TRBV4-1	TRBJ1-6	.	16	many	CASSHQPASSNSPLHF	TGCGCCAGCAGCCACCAACCCGCTTCCTCGAATTCACCCCTCCACTTT
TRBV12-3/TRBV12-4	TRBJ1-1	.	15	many	CASSLEGGLGTEAFF	TGTGCCAGCTCCCTCGAGGGGGGCCTGGGCACTGAAGCTTTCTTT
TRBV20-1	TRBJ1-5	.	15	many	CSASALRMSNQPQHF	TGCAGTGCTAGCGCTCTAAGGATGAGCAATCAGCCCCAGCATTTT
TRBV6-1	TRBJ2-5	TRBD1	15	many	CASSEGHRGAETQYF	TGTGCCAGCAGTGAAGGGCACAGGGGGGCGGAGACCCAGTACTTC
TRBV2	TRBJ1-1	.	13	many	CASSEGVNTEAFF	TGTGCCAGCAGTGAAGGTGTGAACACTGAAGCTTTCTTT
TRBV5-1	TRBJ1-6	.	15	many	CASSFGVNNNSPLHF	TGCGCCAGCAGCTTTGGGGTAAACAATAATTCACCCCTCCACTTT
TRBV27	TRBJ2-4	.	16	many	CASSLRRKLDWRIQYF	TGTGCCAGCAGTTTACGCCGTAAGCTGGACTGGAGAATTCAGTACTTC
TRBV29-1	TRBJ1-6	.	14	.	CSVEDGSGDSPLHF	TGCAGCGTTGAAGATGGGTCAGGGGATTCACCCCTCCACTTT
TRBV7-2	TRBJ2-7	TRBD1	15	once	CASSLAGTAAYEQYF	TGTGCCAGCAGCTTAGCCGGGACAGCAGCCTACGAGCAGTACTTC
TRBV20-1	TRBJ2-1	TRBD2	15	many	CSQRLAGRVYNEQFF	TGCAGCCAAAGACTAGCGGGAAGGGTCTACAATGAGCAGTTCTTC
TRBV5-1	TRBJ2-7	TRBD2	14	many	CASSSDRGVYEQYF	TGCGCCAGCAGCTCGGATCGGGGGGTATACGAGCAGTACTTC
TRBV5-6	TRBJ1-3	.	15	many	CASSLGISSGNTIYF	TGTGCCAGCAGCTTGGGTATCTCCTCTGGAAACACCATATATTTT
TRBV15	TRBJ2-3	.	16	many	CATSRDPLLLTDTQYF	TGTGCCACCAGCAGAGACCCTCTCCTTCTCACAGATACGCAGTATTTT
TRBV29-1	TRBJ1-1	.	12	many	CSVPAGNTEAFF	TGCAGCGTTCCGGCGGGGAACACTGAAGCTTTCTTT
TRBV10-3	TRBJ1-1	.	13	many	CAIRDMTTTEAFF	TGTGCCATCAGGGATATGACAACCACTGAAGCTTTCTTT
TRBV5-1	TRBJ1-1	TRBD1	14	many	CASSLTGLNTEAFF	TGTGCCAGCAGTCTGACAGGGCTGAACACTGAAGCTTTCTTT
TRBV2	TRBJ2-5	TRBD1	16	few	CASSKGQGVTQETQYF	TGTGCCAGCAGTAAAGGACAGGGAGTTACCCAAGAGACCCAGTACTTC
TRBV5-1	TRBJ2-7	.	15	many	CASSLVPAASYEQYF	TGCGCCAGCAGCTTGGTGCCAGCAGCCTCCTACGAGCAGTACTTC
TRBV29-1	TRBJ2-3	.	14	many	CSVPLGGNTDTQYF	TGCAGCGTCCCCTTGGGCGGAAACACAGATACGCAGTATTTT
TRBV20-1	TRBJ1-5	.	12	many	CSARDIAQPQHF	TGCAGTGCTAGAGATATCGCTCAGCCCCAGCATTTT
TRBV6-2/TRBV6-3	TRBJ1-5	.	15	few	CASSYGGDSNQPQHF	TGTGCCAGCAGTTATGGTGGGGATAGCAATCAGCCCCAGCATTTT
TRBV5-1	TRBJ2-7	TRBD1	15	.	CASSLEGTGPMEQYF	TGCGCCAGCAGCTTGGAGGGGACAGGCCCTATGGAGCAGTACTTC
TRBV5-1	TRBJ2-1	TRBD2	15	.	CASSLGGADYNEQFF	TGCGCCAGCAGCCTCGGGGGGGCAGACTACAATGAGCAGTTCTTC
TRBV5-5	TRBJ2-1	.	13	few	CASSLVGQREQFF	TGTGCCAGCAGCTTGGTGGGGCAGAGGGAGCAGTTCTTC
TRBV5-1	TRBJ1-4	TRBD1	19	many	CASSLTGGPSRSTNEKLFF	TGCGCCAGCAGCTTGACAGGGGGCCCTTCACGTTCAACTAATGAAAAACTGTTTTTT
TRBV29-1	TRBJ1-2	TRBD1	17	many	CSVTKWDRRLRNYGYTF	TGCAGCGTGACGAAGTGGGACAGACGGCTGAGAAACTATGGCTACACCTTC
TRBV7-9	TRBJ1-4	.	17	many	CASPAAATLIYNEKLFF	TGTGCCAGCCCCGCGGCTGCCACCCTTATCTATAATGAAAAACTGTTTTTT
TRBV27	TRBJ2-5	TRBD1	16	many	CASSPIGTGPGETQYF	TGTGCCAGCAGTCCGATAGGGACAGGTCCGGGGGAGACCCAGTACTTC
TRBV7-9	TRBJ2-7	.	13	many	CASSLQGWYEQYF	TGTGCCAGCAGCTTACAGGGGTGGTACGAGCAGTACTTC
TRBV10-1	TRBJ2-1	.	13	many	CASSEGSYNEQFF	TGCGCCAGCAGTGAAGGCTCCTACAATGAGCAGTTCTTC
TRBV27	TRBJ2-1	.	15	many	CASSPQALLSNEQFF	TGTGCCAGCAGTCCACAGGCTCTCTTATCCAATGAGCAGTTCTTC
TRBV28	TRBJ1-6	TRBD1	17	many	CASSREGASWYNSPLHF	TGTGCCAGCAGCCGAGAGGGGGCGTCTTGGTATAATTCACCCCTCCACTTT
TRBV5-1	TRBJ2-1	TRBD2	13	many	CASSFGGINEQFF	TGCGCCAGCAGCTTCGGGGGGATCAATGAGCAGTTCTTC